The 19 T cell receptor beta chains below were found in one sample sequenced in a study of beta chain features in type 1 diabetes. Of the isolated RNA, all was reverse transcribed, and so the sequenced material was expressed TCRB transcripts. Method: immunoSEQ multiplex PCR; TCRdb's copy keeps in-frame clones and lacks some. The data show 330,000 or so clones, with about 15% seen just once and 6.7% held by the top ten. The specimen sequenced was central memory CD4+ T cells from blood. The origin of the receptors is a man aged 25-45 years in good health.

There are a few counts of this clone. The chain has TRBV11-2 and TRBJ2-3; tentatively, D is TRBD1 or TRBD2 (5 bases each). V shed 5 bases and J shed 2 bases, with 17 bases lying between them. Germline V lookup: CDR1 SGHAT, CDR2 FQNNGV. The CDR3 totals 16 residues. CDR3 residues: CASSIYRDPLTDTQYF. CDR3 DNA: TGTGCCAGCAGCATTTACCGGGACCCTCTCACAGATACGCAGTATTTT.

The V call is TRBV10-2, the J call TRBJ2-1; D is undetermined. V was cut by 6 bases and J by 5 bases, with 14 bases left in between. This CDR3 comprises 14 residues. Germline V gives CDR1 WSHSY, CDR2 SAAADI. In nucleotides, the CDR3 is TGCGCCAGCAGCCCCCGGGCGCGCCACAATGAGCAGTTCTTC. Its protein product is CASSPRARHNEQFF.

This clone has only a few counts. The chain carries TRBV4-1 and TRBJ1-2; the match to TRBD1 covers 8 bases. With V trimmed by 4 bases and J by 1 base, 14 bases remained unmatched. The CDR3 is 18 amino acids. Germline values: CDR1 MGHRA, CDR2 YSYEKL. In DNA form, the CDR3 reads TGCGCCAGCAGCCGAACACAGGGGGTGCTGGTGGATAACTATGGCTACACCTTC. It translates to CASSRTQGVLVDNYGYTF.

V gene TRBV6-5 combines with J gene TRBJ2-1; D gene uncertain. The CDR3 spans 13 residues. V was clipped by 6 bases and J by 7 bases, with 13 bases between them. The V gene's germline CDR1 is MNHEY and CDR2 SVGAGI. The CDR3 sequence is CASSRGVQNEQFF. The CDR3 DNA reads as TGTGCCAGCAGCCGAGGAGTTCAGAATGAGCAGTTCTTC.

The chain employs TRBV6-5 and TRBJ1-6; maybe TRBD1 (5 bases). With 6 bases removed from V and 10 bases from J, the gap between germline ends came to 10 bases. Germline V gives CDR1 MNHEY, CDR2 SVGAGI. The CDR3 covers 12 residues. The CDR3 reads CASRSAGSPLHF. CDR3 nucleotide sequence: TGTGCCAGCAGAAGCGCAGGGTCACCCCTCCACTTT.

The V gene is TRBV7-8, the J gene TRBJ2-1; 9 bases map to TRBD2. From germline, CDR1 is SGHVS and CDR2 FQNEAQ. The CDR3 length is 15 residues. Germline trimming cut 5 bases from V and 7 bases from J; bases unmatched to any gene: 9. CDR3: CASSVGLAVQNEQFF. The CDR3 DNA sequence: TGTGCCAGCAGCGTGGGACTAGCTGTCCAGAATGAGCAGTTCTTC. Supplemented by reference TRBV7-8 and TRBJ2-1, the full variable domain reads GAGVSQSPRYKVAKRGQDVALRCDPISGHVSLFWYQQALGQGPEFLTYFQNEAQLDKSGLPSDRFFAERPEGSVSTLKIQRTQQEDSAVYLCASSVGLAVQNEQFFGPGTRLTVL.

This clone was detected a few times. The chain couples TRBV6-5 to TRBJ1-1; D remains unclear. Germline V gene data show CDR1 as MNHEY and CDR2 as SVGAGI. Trimming removed 5 bases from V and 1 base from J, with 8 bases in between. The CDR3 loop spans 13 amino acids. CDR3 in DNA: TGTGCCAGCAGTCCCTACACGAACACTGAAGCTTTCTTT. It yields the protein CASSPYTNTEAFF.

Only a few counts were recorded for this clone. The chain joins TRBV11-2 to TRBJ2-7; D is uncertain. Germline V gene data show CDR1 as SGHAT and CDR2 as FQNNGV. This CDR3 spans 11 amino acids. Trimming left V 1 base short and J 4 bases short, with 2 bases between. CDR3 protein: CASSLVYEQYF. The DNA of the CDR3 is TGTGCCAGCAGCTTAGTTTACGAGCAGTACTTC.

The chain employs TRBV7-2 and TRBJ1-5; D gene ambiguous. Germline V CDR1 and CDR2: SGHTA, FQGNSA. The V end was cut by 8 bases, the J end by 0 bases, with 5 bases between. The CDR3 extends over 12 amino acids. This CDR3 reads CASLYSNQPQHF. The CDR3 coding sequence is TGTGCCAGCTTATATAGCAATCAGCCCCAGCATTTT.

The chain combines TRBV7-2 with TRBJ2-3; D ambiguous. CDR3 length: 15 residues. V lost 0 bases, J lost 2 bases, and 9 bases lay in between. The germline CDR1 and CDR2 sequences are SGHTA and FQGNSA. The DNA for the CDR3 is TGTGCCAGCAGCTTAGCGATAGCCCCCACAGATACGCAGTATTTT. Encoded protein: CASSLAIAPTDTQYF.

V gene TRBV7-6 combines with J gene TRBJ2-1, with 9 nucleotides matching TRBD2. This CDR3 region has 15 residues. CDR1 is SGHVS and CDR2 is FNYEAQ in the germline V gene. Trimming removed 6 bases from V and 7 bases from J; junction bases left unmatched: 10. The CDR3 spells CASSGLAGLGNEQFF. CDR3 in DNA: TGTGCCAGCAGTGGGCTAGCGGGATTAGGGAATGAGCAGTTCTTC. The full variable domain, its missing parts supplied by reference TRBV7-6 and TRBJ2-1, is GAGVSQSPRYKVTKRGQDVALRCDPISGHVSLYWYRQALGQGPEFLTYFNYEAQQDKSGLPNDRFSAERPEGSISTLTIQRTEQRDSAMYRCASSGLAGLGNEQFFGPGTRLTVL.

V and J are TRBV29-1 and TRBJ2-1; TRBD2 aligns across 9 bases. The trim removed 6 bases at V and 1 base at J, leaving 4 bases unmatched. The CDR3 has 14 residues. Germline CDR1 is SQVTM and CDR2 is ANQGSEA. CDR3 sequence reads: CSVGSGSSYNEQFF. In nucleotides, the CDR3 is TGCAGCGTCGGTAGCGGGAGTTCCTACAATGAGCAGTTCTTC.

The rearrangement joins TRBV6-1 to TRBJ2-1; 7 nucleotides agree with TRBD2. The trim removed 7 bases at V and 5 bases at J, leaving 2 bases unmatched. Germline V gene data show CDR1 as MNHNS and CDR2 as SASEGT. This CDR3 has 12 amino acids. CDR3: CASTRGDNEQFF. In nucleotides, the CDR3 is TGTGCCAGCACCCGGGGGGACAATGAGCAGTTCTTC.

In this sample, this clone turned up a few times. The rearrangement joins TRBV5-5 to TRBJ2-7, with 10 nucleotides matching TRBD1. The CDR3 has 15 amino acids. The germline CDR1 and CDR2 sequences are SGHKS and YYEKEE (reference sequence). After removal of 4 bases from V and 3 bases from J, the junction contained 7 bases not matched to a gene. The CDR3, as DNA: TGTGCCAGCAGCGAGGGACAGGGGCCACTCTACGAGCAGTACGTC. Amino acid sequence: CASSEGQGPLYEQYV.

The table lists this clone with a few counts. The chain carries TRBV9 and TRBJ2-2; D is unresolved. Per germline, CDR1 SGDLS and CDR2 YYNGEE. This CDR3 comprises 13 residues. Trimming took off 0 bases at V and 6 bases at J, with 6 bases between the two ends. Here the CDR3 DNA reads TGTGCCAGCAGCGTAGTAGGGCCCGGGGAGCTGTTTTTT. Its translation is CASSVVGPGELFF.

V gene TRBV9 combines with J gene TRBJ1-1; D call uncertain. With 7 bases removed from V and 0 bases from J, the gap between germline ends came to 13 bases. CDR1 SGDLS and CDR2 YYNGEE come from the germline V gene. This CDR3 has 14 amino acids. This CDR3 is CASHPGIMNTEAFF. CDR3 sequence (DNA): TGTGCCAGCCATCCGGGTATTATGAACACTGAAGCTTTCTTT.

The rearrangement joins TRBV4-3 to TRBJ2-2, with 10 bases lining up with TRBD2. Trimming took 6 bases from V and 6 from J; bases not matched to a gene: 7. The CDR3 totals 15 residues. Germline values: CDR1 LGHNA, CDR2 YSLEER. In nucleotides, the CDR3 is TGCGCCAGCAGTACCTTAAGCGGGGGGGCCGGGGAGCTGTTTTTT. The encoded protein is CASSTLSGGAGELFF.

V gene TRBV4-3 combines with J gene TRBJ2-7; unclear D gene. This CDR3 is 17 amino acids long. Trimming took 0 bases from V and 0 from J, leaving 15 bases between them. Germline V gives CDR1 LGHNA, CDR2 YSLEER. CDR3 nucleotides: TGCGCCAGCAGCCAAGATCACAATCCTGGGAACTCCTACGAGCAGTACTTC. Protein product: CASSQDHNPGNSYEQYF.

This clone was seen a handful of times. The identical CDR3 is also encoded by other nucleotide sequences in the sample. The J gene is TRBJ2-5, the V gene TRBV4-2, with TRBD2 matching 9 bases. The CDR3 is 14 residues long. Trimming took 4 bases from V and 3 from J; bases not matched to a gene: 3. From germline, CDR1 is LGHNA and CDR2 YNFKEQ. In DNA form, the CDR3 reads TGTGCCAGCAGCCGCGGGGGGGCGGAAGAGACCCAGTACTTC. Translating it yields CASSRGGAEETQYF.